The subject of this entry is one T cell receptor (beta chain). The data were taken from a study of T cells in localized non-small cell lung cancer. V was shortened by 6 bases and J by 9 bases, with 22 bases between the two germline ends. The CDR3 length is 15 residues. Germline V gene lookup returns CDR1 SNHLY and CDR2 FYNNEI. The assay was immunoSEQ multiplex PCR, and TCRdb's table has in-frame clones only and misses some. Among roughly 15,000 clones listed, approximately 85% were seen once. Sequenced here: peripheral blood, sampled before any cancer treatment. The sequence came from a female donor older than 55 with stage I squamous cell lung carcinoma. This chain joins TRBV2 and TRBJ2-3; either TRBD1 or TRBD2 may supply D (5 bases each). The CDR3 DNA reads TGTGCCAGCAGAGAACCGGGACGGGCTCAGAGGACGCAGTATTTT. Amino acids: CASREPGRAQRTQYF.